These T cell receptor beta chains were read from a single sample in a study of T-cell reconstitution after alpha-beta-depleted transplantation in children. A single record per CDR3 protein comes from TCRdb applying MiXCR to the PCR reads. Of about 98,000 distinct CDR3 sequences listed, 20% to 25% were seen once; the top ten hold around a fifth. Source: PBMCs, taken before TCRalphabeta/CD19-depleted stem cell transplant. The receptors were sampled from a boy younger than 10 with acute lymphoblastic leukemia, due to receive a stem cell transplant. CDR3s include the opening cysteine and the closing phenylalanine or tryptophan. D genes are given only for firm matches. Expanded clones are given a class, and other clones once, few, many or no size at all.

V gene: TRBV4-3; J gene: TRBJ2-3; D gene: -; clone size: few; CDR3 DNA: TGCGCCAGCAGCCACCCCGGTAGCACAGATACGCAGTATTTT; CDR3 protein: CASSHPGSTDTQYF
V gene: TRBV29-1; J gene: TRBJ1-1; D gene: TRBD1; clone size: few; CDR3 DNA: TGCAGCGTATACAGGGGACCTAACACTGAAGCTTTCTTT; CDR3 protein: CSVYRGPNTEAFF
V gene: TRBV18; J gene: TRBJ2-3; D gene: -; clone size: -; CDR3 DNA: TGTGCCAGCTCACGCGGACTGGCATCCACAGATACGCAGTATTTT; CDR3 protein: CASSRGLASTDTQYF
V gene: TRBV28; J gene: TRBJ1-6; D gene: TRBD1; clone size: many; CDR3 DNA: TGTGCCAGCAGTTGGGACAGAGATAATTCACCCCTCCACTTT; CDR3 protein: CASSWDRDNSPLHF
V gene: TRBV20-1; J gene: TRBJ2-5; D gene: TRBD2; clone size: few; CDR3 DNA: TGCAGTGCTAGGGGATCAAGGGCTAGCGGAGGACCAGCAGGAGAGACCCAGTACTTC; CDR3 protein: CSARGSRASGGPAGETQYF
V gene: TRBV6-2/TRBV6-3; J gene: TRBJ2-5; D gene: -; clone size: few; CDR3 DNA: TGTGCCAGCAGTCTTGCAAATCGAGAGACCCAGTACTTC; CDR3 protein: CASSLANRETQYF
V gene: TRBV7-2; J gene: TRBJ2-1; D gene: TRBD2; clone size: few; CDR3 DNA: TGTGCCAGCAGTTTAACTAGCGGAGCTACCAATGAGCAGTTCTTC; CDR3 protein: CASSLTSGATNEQFF
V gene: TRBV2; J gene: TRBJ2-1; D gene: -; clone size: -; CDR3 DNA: TGTGCCAGCAGGCAGGGGAACAATGAGCAGTTCTTC; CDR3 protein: CASRQGNNEQFF
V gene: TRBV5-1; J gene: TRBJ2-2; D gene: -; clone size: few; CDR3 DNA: TGCGCCAGCAGCACTGAGGGCACACCTACCGGGGAGCTGTTTTTT; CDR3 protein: CASSTEGTPTGELFF
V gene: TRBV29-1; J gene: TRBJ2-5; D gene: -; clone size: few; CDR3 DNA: TGCAGCGCCCGAGGGGGTAGGCAAGAGACCCAGTACTTC; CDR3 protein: CSARGGRQETQYF
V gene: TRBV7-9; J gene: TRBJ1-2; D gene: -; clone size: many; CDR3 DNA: TGTGCCAGCAGCTCGACAGAGAACTATGGCTACACCTTC; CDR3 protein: CASSSTENYGYTF
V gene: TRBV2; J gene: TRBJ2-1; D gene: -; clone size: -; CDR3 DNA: TGTGCCAGCATGTACAATGAGCAGTTCTTC; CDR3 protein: CASMYNEQFF
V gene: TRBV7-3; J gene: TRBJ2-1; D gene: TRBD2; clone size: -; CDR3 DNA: TGTGCCAGCAGCCCCCGACTAGCGGAGGGGCATGAGCAGTTCTTC; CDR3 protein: CASSPRLAEGHEQFF
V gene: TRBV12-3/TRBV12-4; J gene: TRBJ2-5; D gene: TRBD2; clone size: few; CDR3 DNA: TGTGCCAGCACCTCACCGGGACTAGCTGAGACCCAGTACTTC; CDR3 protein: CASTSPGLAETQYF
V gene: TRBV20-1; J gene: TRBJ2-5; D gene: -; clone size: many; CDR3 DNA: TGCAGTGCTAGAGGGGGCGGAGGGGCATCGTGGGAGACCCAGTACTTC; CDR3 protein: CSARGGGGASWETQYF
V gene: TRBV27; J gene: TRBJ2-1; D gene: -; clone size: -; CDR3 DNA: TGTGCCAGCACCTATGGCACGGGGGCCAATGAGCAGTTCTTC; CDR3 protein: CASTYGTGANEQFF
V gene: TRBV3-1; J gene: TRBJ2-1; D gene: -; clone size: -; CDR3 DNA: TGTGCCAGCAGCCAACGAGCGGAGGGGCTAAACAATGAGCAGTTCTTC; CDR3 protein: CASSQRAEGLNNEQFF
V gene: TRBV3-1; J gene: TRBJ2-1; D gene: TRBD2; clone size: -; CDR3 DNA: TGTGCCAGCAGCCACACGACTAGCGGAGGGGGAAATGAGCAGTTCTTC; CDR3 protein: CASSHTTSGGGNEQFF
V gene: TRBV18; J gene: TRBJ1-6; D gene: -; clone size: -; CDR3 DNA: TGTGCCAGCTCCAACAGGGAGCAATCACCCCTCCACTTT; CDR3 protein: CASSNREQSPLHF
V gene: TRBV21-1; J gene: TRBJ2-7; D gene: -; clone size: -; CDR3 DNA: TGTGCCAGCATTCGGTGGGGGACTCGCCACCCATACGAGCAGTACTTC; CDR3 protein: CASIRWGTRHPYEQYF
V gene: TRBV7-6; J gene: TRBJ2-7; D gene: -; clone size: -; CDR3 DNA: TGTGCCAGCAGCTTAGCTAGCGGAAACTACGAGCAGTACTTC; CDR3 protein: CASSLASGNYEQYF
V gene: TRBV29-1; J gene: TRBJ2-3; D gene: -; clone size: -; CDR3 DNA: TGCAGCGTTGCGAAAGGTGATGCGCAGTATTTT; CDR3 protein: CSVAKGDAQYF
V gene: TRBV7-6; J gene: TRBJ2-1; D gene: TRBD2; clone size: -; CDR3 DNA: TGTGCCAGCAGCTCCCGTCGACTAGCGGGAATATACAATGAGCAGTTCTTC; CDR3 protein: CASSSRRLAGIYNEQFF
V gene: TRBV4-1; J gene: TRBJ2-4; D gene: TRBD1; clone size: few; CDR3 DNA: TGCGCCAGCAGCCAAGGGTGGGGACAGGGGGCAGCCAAAAACATTCAGTACTTC; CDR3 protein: CASSQGWGQGAAKNIQYF
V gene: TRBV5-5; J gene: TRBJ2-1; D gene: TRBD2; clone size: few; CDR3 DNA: TGTGCCAGCGGAAAAAGTGGGGGGGGAGCCTCCTACAATGAGCAGTTCTTC; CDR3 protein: CASGKSGGGASYNEQFF
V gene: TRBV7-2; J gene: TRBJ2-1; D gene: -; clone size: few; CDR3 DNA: TGTGCCAGCAGCACACATAGCGGTGAGCAGTTCTTC; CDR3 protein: CASSTHSGEQFF
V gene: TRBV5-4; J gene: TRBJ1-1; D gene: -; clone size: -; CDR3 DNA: TGTGCCAGCAGCTTGGGGGGCGGACCTTTCACCACTGAAGCTTTCTTT; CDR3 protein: CASSLGGGPFTTEAFF
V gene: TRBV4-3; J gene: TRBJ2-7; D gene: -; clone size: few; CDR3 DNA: TGCGCCAGCAGCCAAGAAACGGGGCGGCGAGTCCCCGGAGAGCAGTACTTC; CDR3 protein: CASSQETGRRVPGEQYF
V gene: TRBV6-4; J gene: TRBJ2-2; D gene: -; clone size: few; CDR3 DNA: TGTGCCAGCAAAGGGGCCTGGGACACCGGGGAGCTGTTTTTT; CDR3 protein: CASKGAWDTGELFF
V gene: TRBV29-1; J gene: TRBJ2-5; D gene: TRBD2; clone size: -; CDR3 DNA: TGCAGCGTTGAGGCGGGGGGATATGAGACCCAGTACTTC; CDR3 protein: CSVEAGGYETQYF
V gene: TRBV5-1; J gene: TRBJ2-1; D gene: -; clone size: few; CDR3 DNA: TGCGCCAGCAGCTTAGGCCCCTTCAGCTCCTACAATGAGCAGTTCTTC; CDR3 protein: CASSLGPFSSYNEQFF
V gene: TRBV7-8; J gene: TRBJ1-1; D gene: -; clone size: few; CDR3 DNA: TGTGCCAGCAGCTTCGGAAGGGGAGCCGGGAACACTGAAGCTTTCTTT; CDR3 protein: CASSFGRGAGNTEAFF
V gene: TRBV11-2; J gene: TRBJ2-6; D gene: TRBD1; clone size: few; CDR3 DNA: TGTGCCAGCAGCTTGCCGGGACAGGGGGTTTACGGGGCCAACGTCCTGACTTTC; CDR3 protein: CASSLPGQGVYGANVLTF
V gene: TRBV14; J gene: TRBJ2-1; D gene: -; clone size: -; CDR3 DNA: TGTGCCAGCAGCCAAATGGCAGGCAGACACAATGAGCAGTTCTTC; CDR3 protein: CASSQMAGRHNEQFF
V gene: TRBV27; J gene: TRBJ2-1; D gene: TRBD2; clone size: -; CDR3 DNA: TGTGCCAGCAGCCCGGGACTAGCGATCAATGAGCAGTTCTTC; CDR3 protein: CASSPGLAINEQFF
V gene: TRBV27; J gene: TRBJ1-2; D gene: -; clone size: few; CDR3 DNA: TGTGCCAGCAGTTTATTTGGGCCAGGCTATGGCTACACCTTC; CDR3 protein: CASSLFGPGYGYTF
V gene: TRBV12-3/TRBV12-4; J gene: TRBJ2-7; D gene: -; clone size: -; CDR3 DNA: TGTGCCAGCAGTTCCCCCAGGCGGACCCCGGCGTACTTC; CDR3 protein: CASSSPRRTPAYF
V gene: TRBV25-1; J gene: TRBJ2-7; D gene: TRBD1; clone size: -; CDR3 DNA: TGTGCCAGCAGCGCCGGGACAGGAAAGGGGTTTACGGGCGAGCAGTACTTC; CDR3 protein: CASSAGTGKGFTGEQYF
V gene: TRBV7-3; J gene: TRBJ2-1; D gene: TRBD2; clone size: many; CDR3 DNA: TGTGCCAGCAGCTTTTCGACTAGCGGAGGGGCTAGTGAGCAGTTCTTC; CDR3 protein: CASSFSTSGGASEQFF
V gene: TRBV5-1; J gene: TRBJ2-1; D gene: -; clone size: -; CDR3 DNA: TGCGCCAGCAGACTAAACTCCTACAATGAGCAGTTCTTC; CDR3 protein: CASRLNSYNEQFF
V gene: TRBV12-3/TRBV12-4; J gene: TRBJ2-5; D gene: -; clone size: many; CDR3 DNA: TGTGCCAGCAGCAACCGGGGAGAAGAGACCCAGTACTTC; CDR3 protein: CASSNRGEETQYF
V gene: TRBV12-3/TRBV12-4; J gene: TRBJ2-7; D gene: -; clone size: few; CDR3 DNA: TGTGCCAGCAGTTTTTGGGGGAACGAGCAGTACTTC; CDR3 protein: CASSFWGNEQYF
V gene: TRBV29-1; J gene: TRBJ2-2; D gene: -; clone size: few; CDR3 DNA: TGCAGCGTTGGGCAGGGGTTATACACCGGGGAGCTGTTTTTT; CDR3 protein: CSVGQGLYTGELFF
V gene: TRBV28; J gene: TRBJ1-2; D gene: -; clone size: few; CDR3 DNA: TGTGCCAGCAGTAAAATAATTAAACGTGGCTACACCTTC; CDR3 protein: CASSKIIKRGYTF